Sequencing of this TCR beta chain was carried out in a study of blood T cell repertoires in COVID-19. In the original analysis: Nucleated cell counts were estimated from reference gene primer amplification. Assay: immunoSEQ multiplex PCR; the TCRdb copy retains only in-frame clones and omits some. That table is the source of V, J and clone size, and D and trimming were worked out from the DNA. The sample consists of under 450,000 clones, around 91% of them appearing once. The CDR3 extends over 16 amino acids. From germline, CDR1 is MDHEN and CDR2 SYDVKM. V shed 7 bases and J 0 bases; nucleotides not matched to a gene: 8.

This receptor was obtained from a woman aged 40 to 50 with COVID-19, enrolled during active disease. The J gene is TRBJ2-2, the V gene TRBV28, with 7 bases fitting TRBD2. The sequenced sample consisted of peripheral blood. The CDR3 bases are TGTGCCAGCACCACTCCGGGACTACCGAACACCGGGGAGCTGTTTTTT. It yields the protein CASTTPGLPNTGELFF. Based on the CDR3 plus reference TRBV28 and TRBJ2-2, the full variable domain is DVKVTQSSRYLVKRTGEKVFLECVQDMDHENMFWYRQDPGLGLRLIYFSYDVKMKEKGDIPEGYSVSREKKERFSLILESASTNQTSMYLCASTTPGLPNTGELFFGEGSRLTVL.